The 16 T cell receptor beta chains below come from one sample, sequenced in a study of blood T cell repertoires in COVID-19. Here immunoSEQ multiplex PCR was the method, and the copy in TCRdb shows in-frame clones only, minus some. Of fewer than 300,000 clones in the sample, 88% were seen once. The specimen sequenced was PBMCs or T cells enriched from blood (not recorded which). These receptors were obtained from a woman in her 40s with acute COVID-19.

This clone has a single count. V and J are TRBV16 and TRBJ2-3; no clear D. This CDR3 spans 14 amino acids. The germline V gene encodes CDR1 KGHSY and CDR2 FQNENV. The germline V and J ends were trimmed by 0 bases and 2 bases, with 6 bases remaining between them. CDR3 residues: CASSQSPVTDTQYF. DNA for the CDR3: TGTGCCAGCAGCCAATCACCAGTCACAGATACGCAGTATTTT.

The chain combines TRBV27 with TRBJ2-7; 8 bases agree with TRBD1. CDR1 and CDR2 (germline): MNHEY, SMNVEV (reference sequence). J gave up 3 bases and V 8 bases, and 6 bases lay outside the gene matches. CDR3 length: 13 residues. CDR3 sequence reads: CASWSTGDYEQYF. The CDR3 nucleotides are TGTGCCAGCTGGTCGACAGGGGACTACGAGCAGTACTTC.

The genes are TRBV19 and TRBJ2-3; 8 nucleotides match TRBD2. Per germline, CDR1 LNHDA and CDR2 SQIVND (reference sequence). The CDR3 covers 16 residues. The V gene end was trimmed by 1 base and the J gene end by 10 bases; junction bases not matched to a gene: 13. Here the CDR3 DNA reads TGTGCCAGTAGTATAGCCGGGAGGGACTTAGGATTCGCGCAGTATTTT. Its translation: CASSIAGRDLGFAQYF.

This clone was detected only once. Here the CDR3 DNA reads TGTGCCAGCAGCTCACGACTAGCGGCGGGGGATACGCAGTATTTT. It is translated as CASSSRLAAGDTQYF. The V call is TRBV9, the J call TRBJ2-3; 9 bases fit TRBD2. Looked up from germline, CDR1 is SGDLS and CDR2 is YYNGEE. The CDR3 is 15 amino acids. Unmatched junction bases numbered 9, after V lost 4 bases and J lost 6 bases.

The chain employs TRBV9 and TRBJ2-1, with 7 bases lining up with TRBD2. Germline trimming cut 0 bases from V and 3 bases from J; bases unmatched to any gene: 21. Germline V gene sequence: CDR1 SGDLS, CDR2 YYNGEE. This CDR3 region has 21 residues. The CDR3 is CASSVASGTFTRKPHYNEQFF. In nucleotides, the CDR3 is TGTGCCAGCAGCGTAGCCAGCGGGACGTTCACCCGAAAGCCTCACTACAATGAGCAGTTCTTC.

The rearrangement uses TRBV2 and TRBJ1-4; 9 positions match TRBD1. CDR3 length: 17 amino acids. The trim removed 1 base at V and 12 bases at J, leaving 15 bases unmatched. The germline V gene has CDR1 SNHLY and CDR2 FYNNEI. CDR3 loop: CASSEEIPGQGRRELFF. The CDR3 DNA is TGTGCCAGCAGTGAAGAGATCCCGGGACAGGGTAGGCGGGAACTGTTTTTT.

The chain is built from TRBV2 and TRBJ2-7, with D perhaps matching TRBD2 (5 bases). The length of the CDR3 is 14 residues. Trimming shortened V by 6 bases and J by 3 bases, and 15 bases separated the two germline ends. Per the germline V gene, CDR1 is SNHLY and CDR2 is FYNNEI. The CDR3 is CASSGVGWGYEQYV. The CDR3 DNA sequence: TGTGCCAGCAGCGGGGTGGGTTGGGGCTACGAGCAGTACGTC.

V and J are TRBV19 and TRBJ2-1; 14 nucleotides agree with TRBD2. Germline assignment: CDR1 LNHDA and CDR2 SQIVND (reference sequence). V trimming: 4 bases; J trimming: 10 bases; junction bases outside the gene matches: 6. This CDR3 spans 15 amino acids. CDR3 bases: TGTGCCAGTAGTAAAGGGACTAGCGGGAGTTGGGAGCAGTTCTTC. Its protein is CASSKGTSGSWEQFF.

This clone was counted once. The V call is TRBV18, the J call TRBJ2-3; perhaps TRBD1 as D (5 bases). This CDR3 is built from 15 residues. V lost 6 bases and J 5 bases, leaving 18 bases between the germline ends. Germline V gene lookup returns CDR1 KGHSH and CDR2 LQKENI. The CDR3 DNA reads TGTGCCAGCTCCGAATGGGGCCTACCCGTAGATACGCAGTATTTT. This sequence encodes CASSEWGLPVDTQYF.

This chain joins TRBV10-2 and TRBJ1-1; 7 bases map to TRBD1. The length of the CDR3 is 12 residues. V lost 7 bases to trimming and J lost 6 bases; unmatched junction nucleotides: 5. In germline, CDR1 is WSHSY, CDR2 SAAADI. The CDR3: CASNYRGAEAFF. In DNA form, the CDR3 reads TGCGCCAGCAATTACAGGGGCGCTGAAGCTTTCTTT.

The V call is TRBV6-5, the J call TRBJ2-3; 9 nucleotides agree with TRBD2. Per the germline V gene, CDR1 is MNHEY and CDR2 is SVGAGI. The length of the CDR3 is 15 residues. V shed 5 bases and J 4 bases; nucleotides not matched to a gene: 7. In DNA form, the CDR3 reads TGTGCCAGCAGTCTGGCGGGAGGGCCACCAGATACGCAGTATTTT. Its protein is CASSLAGGPPDTQYF.

The rearrangement joins TRBV28 to TRBJ1-4, with a weak D call TRBD1 (6 bases). V was shortened by 5 bases and J by 8 bases, with 18 bases between the two germline ends. The germline CDR1 and CDR2 sequences are MDHEN and SYDVKM. The CDR3 consists of 15 residues. CDR3 coding DNA: TGTGCCAGCAGTAGGATACAGGGTTTGGACGAAAAACTGTTTTTT. It codes for CASSRIQGLDEKLFF.

V and J are TRBV5-1 and TRBJ2-3, with a weak D call TRBD2 (6 bases). The CDR3 has 15 amino acids. V was trimmed by 9 bases and J by 0 bases, leaving 17 bases between them. CDR1 is SGHRS and CDR2 is YFSETQ in the germline V gene. CDR3 residues: CATREGRGSTDTQYF. In DNA form, the CDR3 reads TGCGCCACCCGGGAAGGGCGGGGTAGCACAGATACGCAGTATTTT.

The chain joins TRBV6-5 to TRBJ2-7, with 7 positions matching TRBD2. With V trimmed by 4 bases and J by 11 bases, 5 bases remained unmatched. CDR1 is MNHEY and CDR2 is SVGAGI in the germline V gene. CDR3 length equals 11 residues. For the CDR3, the DNA is TGTGCCAGCAGTTTTCAGGGAGGGGAGTACTTC. Its protein is CASSFQGGEYF.

The chain employs TRBV10-3 and TRBJ2-1; 10 bases are shared with TRBD2. There are 15 residues in the CDR3. Germline trimming cut 6 bases from V and 7 bases from J; bases unmatched to any gene: 9. CDR1 and CDR2 (germline): ENHRY, SYGVKD. CDR3 region: CAIRVQREGPNEQFF. Here the CDR3 DNA reads TGTGCCATCAGGGTCCAGCGGGAGGGCCCAAATGAGCAGTTCTTC.

The rearrangement joins TRBV24-1 to TRBJ2-5; 12 bases match TRBD2. V lost 1 base and J lost 1; bases outside the gene matches: 6. The CDR3 has 18 amino acids. Looked up from germline, CDR1 is KGHDR and CDR2 is SFDVKD. The CDR3, as DNA: TGTGCCACCAGTGATTTCCCAAGGACTAGCGGGATCCAAGAGACCCAGTACTTC. Protein product: CATSDFPRTSGIQETQYF.